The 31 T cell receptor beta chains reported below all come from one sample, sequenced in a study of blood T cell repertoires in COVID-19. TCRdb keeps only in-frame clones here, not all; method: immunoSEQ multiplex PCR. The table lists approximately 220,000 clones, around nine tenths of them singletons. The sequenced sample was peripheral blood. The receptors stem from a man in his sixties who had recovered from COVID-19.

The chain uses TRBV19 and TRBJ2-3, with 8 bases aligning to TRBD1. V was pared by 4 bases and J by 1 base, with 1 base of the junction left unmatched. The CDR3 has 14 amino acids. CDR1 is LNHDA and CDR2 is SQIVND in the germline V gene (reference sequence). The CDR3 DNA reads TGTGCCAGTAGTACGGGACAGGGCACAGATACGCAGTATTTT. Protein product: CASSTGQGTDTQYF.

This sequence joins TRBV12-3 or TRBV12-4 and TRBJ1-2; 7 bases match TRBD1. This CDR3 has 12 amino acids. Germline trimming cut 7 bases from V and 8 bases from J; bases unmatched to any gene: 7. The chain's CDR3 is CASTKQGMGYTF. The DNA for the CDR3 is TGTGCCAGCACTAAACAGGGGATGGGCTACACCTTC.

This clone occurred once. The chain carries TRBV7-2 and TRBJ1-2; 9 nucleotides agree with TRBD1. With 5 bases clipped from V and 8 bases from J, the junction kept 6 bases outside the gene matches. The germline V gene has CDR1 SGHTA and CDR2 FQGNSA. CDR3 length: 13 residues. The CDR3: CASSDGTGKGYTF. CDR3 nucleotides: TGTGCCAGCAGCGACGGGACAGGGAAGGGCTACACCTTC.

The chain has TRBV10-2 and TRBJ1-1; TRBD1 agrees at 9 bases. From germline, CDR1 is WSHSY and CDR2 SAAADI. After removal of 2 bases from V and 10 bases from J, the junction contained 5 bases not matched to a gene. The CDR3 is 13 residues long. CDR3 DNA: TGCGCCAGCAGTGAGGAACAGGGGGCGTCAGCTTTCTTT. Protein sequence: CASSEEQGASAFF.

CDR3 DNA: TGTGCCAGCTCACCATTGACATCAGATACGCAGTATTTT. The encoded protein is CASSPLTSDTQYF. The chain joins TRBV18 to TRBJ2-3; no clear D. The CDR3 extends over 13 amino acids. Germline V gene lookup returns CDR1 KGHSH and CDR2 LQKENI. V shed 2 bases and J shed 4 bases, with 7 bases lying between them.

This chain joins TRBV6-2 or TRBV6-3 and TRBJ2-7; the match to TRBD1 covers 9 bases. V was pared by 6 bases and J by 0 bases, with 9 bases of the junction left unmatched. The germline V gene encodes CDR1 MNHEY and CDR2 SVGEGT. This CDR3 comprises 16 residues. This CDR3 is CASSPFGQGSSYEQYF. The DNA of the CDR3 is TGTGCCAGCAGCCCTTTCGGACAGGGGAGCTCCTACGAGCAGTACTTC.

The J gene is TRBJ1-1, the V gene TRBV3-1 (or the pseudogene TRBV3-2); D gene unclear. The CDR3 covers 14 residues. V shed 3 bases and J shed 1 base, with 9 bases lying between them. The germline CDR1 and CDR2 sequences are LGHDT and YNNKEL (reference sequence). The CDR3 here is CASSQRERNTEAFF. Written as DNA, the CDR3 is TGTGCCAGCAGCCAGAGAGAAAGGAACACTGAAGCTTTCTTT.

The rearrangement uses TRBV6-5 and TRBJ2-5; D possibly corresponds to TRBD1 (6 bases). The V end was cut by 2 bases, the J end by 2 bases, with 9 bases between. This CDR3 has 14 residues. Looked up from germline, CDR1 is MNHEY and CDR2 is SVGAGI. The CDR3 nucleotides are TGTGCCAGCAGTTACCGGGGACAACAAGAGACCCAGTACTTC. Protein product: CASSYRGQQETQYF.

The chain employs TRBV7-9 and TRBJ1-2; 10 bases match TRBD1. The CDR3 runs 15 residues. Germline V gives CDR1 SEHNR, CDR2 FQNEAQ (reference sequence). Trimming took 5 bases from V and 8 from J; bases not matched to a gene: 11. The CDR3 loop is CASSEQGQGIRGYTF. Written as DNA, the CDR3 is TGTGCCAGCAGCGAACAGGGACAGGGGATTCGCGGCTACACCTTC. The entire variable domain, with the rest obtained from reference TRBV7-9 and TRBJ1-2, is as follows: DTGVSQNPRHKITKRGQNVTFRCDPISEHNRLYWYRQTLGQGPEFLTYFQNEAQLEKSRLLSDRFSAERPKGSFSTLEIQRTEQGDSAMYLCASSEQGQGIRGYTFGSGTRLTVV.

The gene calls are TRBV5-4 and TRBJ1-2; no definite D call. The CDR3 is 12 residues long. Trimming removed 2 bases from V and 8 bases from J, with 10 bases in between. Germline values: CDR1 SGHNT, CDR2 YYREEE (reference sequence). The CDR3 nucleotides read TGTGCCAGCAGCTTCAAGGGAGGCGGCTACACCTTC. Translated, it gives CASSFKGGGYTF.

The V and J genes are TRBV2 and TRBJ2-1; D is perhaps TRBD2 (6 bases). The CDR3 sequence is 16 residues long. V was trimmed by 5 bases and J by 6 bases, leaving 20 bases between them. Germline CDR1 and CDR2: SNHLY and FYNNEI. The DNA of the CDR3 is TGTGCCAGCAGTAGCCTAGCGATTGTGGGACGCAATGAGCAGTTCTTC. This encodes CASSSLAIVGRNEQFF.

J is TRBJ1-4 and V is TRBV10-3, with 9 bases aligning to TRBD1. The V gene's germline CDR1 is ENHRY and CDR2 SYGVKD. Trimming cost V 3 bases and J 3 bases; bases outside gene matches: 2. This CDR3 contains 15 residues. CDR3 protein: CAISEGTGPNEKLFF. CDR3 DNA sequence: TGTGCCATCAGTGAAGGGACAGGGCCTAATGAAAAACTGTTTTTT.

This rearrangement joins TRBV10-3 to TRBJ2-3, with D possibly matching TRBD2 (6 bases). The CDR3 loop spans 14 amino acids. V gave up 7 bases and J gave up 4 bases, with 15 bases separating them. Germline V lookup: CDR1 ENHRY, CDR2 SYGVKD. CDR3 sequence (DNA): TGTGCCATCAACACGGGGGTAGATGCAGATACGCAGTATTTT. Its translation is CAINTGVDADTQYF.

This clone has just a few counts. The CDR3 region is CAIRKDRENSPLHF. The CDR3 bases are TGTGCCATCAGGAAGGACAGGGAAAATTCACCCCTCCACTTT. The chain recombines TRBV10-3 with TRBJ1-6; TRBD1 matches at 8 bases. CDR1 is ENHRY, CDR2 SYGVKD, per germline. V was pared by 6 bases and J by 7 bases, with 5 bases of the junction left unmatched. The CDR3 spans 14 residues.

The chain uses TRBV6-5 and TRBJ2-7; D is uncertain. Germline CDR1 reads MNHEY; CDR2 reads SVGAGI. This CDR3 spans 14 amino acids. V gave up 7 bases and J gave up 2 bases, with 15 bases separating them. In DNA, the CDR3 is TGTGCCAGCATCGGGTTAACTCCCACCTACGAGCAGTACTTC. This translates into CASIGLTPTYEQYF.

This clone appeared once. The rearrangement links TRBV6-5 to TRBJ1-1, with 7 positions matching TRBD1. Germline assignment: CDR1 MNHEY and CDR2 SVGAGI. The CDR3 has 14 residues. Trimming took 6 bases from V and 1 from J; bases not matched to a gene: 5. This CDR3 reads CASSPGQWNTEAFF. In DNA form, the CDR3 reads TGTGCCAGCAGCCCGGGACAGTGGAACACTGAAGCTTTCTTT.

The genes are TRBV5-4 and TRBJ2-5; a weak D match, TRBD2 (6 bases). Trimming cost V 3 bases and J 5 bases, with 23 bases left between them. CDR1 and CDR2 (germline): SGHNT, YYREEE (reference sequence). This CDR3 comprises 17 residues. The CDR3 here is CASSSSLVLGGRETQYF. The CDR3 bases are TGTGCCAGCAGCTCCTCCTTGGTTCTGGGGGGTAGGGAGACCCAGTACTTC.

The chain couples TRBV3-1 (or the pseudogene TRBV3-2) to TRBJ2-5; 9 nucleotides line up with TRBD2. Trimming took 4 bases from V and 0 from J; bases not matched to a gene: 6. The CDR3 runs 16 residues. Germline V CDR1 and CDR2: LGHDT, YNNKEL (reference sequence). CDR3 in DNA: TGTGCCAGCAGCCCCATAGGACTAGCGAACCAAGAGACCCAGTACTTC. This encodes CASSPIGLANQETQYF.

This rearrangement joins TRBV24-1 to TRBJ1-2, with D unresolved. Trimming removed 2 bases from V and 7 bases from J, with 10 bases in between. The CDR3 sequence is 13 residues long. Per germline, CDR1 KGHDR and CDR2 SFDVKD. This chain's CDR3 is CATSDYGFGGYTF. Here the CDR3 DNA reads TGTGCCACCAGTGATTATGGTTTCGGTGGCTACACCTTC.

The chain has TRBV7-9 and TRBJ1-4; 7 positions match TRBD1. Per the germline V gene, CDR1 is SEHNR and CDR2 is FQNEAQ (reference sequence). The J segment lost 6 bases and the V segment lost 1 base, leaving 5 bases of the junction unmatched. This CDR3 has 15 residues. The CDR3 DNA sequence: TGTGCCAGCAGCTTAGGGGACAGAAGCGATGAAAAACTGTTTTTT. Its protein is CASSLGDRSDEKLFF.

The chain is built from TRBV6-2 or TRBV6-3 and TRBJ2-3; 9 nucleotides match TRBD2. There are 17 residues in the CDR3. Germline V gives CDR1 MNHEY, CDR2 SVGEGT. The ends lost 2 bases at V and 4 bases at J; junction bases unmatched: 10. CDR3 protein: CASSYVVSGGYADTQYF. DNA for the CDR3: TGTGCCAGCAGTTACGTGGTTAGCGGGGGATACGCAGATACGCAGTATTTT.

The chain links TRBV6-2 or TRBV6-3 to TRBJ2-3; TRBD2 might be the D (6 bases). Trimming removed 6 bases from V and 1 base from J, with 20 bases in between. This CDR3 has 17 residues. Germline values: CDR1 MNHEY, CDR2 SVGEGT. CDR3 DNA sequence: TGTGCCAGCAGCACCGCCCCACGGGGGACCCGCACAGATACGCAGTATTTT. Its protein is CASSTAPRGTRTDTQYF.

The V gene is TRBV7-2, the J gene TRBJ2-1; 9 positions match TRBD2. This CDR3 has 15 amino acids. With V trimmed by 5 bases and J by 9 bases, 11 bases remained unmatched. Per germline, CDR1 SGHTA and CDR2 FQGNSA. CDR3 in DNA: TGTGCCAGCAGCCCCTGGGGCGGGGGGGCCGCTGAGCAGTTCTTC. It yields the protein CASSPWGGGAAEQFF.

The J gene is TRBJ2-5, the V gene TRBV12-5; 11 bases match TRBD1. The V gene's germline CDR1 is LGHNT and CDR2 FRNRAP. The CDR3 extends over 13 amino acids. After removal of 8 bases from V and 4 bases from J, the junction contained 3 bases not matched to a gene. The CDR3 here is CASQGTGGETQYF. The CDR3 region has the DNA TGTGCTAGTCAGGGGACAGGGGGAGAGACCCAGTACTTC. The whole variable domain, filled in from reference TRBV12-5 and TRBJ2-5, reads DARVTQTPRHKVTEMGQEVTMRCQPILGHNTVFWYRQTMMQGLELLAYFRNRAPLDDSGMPKDRFSAEMPDATLATLKIQPSEPRDSAVYFCASQGTGGETQYFGPGTRLLVL.

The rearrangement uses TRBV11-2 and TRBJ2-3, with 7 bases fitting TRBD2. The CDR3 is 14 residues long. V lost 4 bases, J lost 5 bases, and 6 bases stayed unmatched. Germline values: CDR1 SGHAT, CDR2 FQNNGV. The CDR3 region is CASSSRLAGDTQYF. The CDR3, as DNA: TGTGCCAGCAGCTCAAGACTAGCTGGAGATACGCAGTATTTT.

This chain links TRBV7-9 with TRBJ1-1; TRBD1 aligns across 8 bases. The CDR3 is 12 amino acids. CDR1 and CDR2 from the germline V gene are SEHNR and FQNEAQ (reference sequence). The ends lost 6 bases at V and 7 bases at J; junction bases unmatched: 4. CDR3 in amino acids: CASSGQGGEAFF. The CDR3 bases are TGTGCCAGCAGTGGACAGGGAGGTGAAGCTTTCTTT.

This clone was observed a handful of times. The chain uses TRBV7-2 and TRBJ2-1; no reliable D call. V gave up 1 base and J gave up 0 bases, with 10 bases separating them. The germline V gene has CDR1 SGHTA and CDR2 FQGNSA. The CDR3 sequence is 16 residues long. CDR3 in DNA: TGTGCCAGCAGCTTAGTACTACTCAGCTCCTACAATGAGCAGTTCTTC. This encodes CASSLVLLSSYNEQFF.

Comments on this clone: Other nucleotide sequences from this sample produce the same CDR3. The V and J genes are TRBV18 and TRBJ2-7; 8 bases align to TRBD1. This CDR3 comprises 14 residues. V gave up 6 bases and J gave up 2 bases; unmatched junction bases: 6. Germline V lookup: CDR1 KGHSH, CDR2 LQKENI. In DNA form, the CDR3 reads TGTGCCAGCTCGCCCCAGGGGGCTACCTACGAGCAGTACTTC. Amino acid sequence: CASSPQGATYEQYF.

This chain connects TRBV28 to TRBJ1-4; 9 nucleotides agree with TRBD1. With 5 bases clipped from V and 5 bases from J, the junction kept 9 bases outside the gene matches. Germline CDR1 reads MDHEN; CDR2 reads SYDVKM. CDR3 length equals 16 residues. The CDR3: CASSPQGAGGNEKLFF. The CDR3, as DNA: TGTGCCAGCAGTCCACAGGGGGCCGGGGGGAATGAAAAACTGTTTTTT.

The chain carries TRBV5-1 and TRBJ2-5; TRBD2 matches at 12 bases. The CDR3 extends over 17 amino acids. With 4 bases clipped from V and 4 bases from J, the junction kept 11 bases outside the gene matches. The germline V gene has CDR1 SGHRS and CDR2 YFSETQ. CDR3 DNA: TGCGCCAGCAGCCGTGGGCCCGCGGGACTAGCGGGAGAGACCCAGTACTTC. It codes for CASSRGPAGLAGETQYF.

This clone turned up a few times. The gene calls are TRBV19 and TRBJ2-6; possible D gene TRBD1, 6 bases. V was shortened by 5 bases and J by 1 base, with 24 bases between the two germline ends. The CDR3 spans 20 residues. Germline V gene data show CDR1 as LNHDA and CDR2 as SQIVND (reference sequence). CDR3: CASSFPVGQGLGSGANVLTF. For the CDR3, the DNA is TGTGCCAGTAGTTTCCCGGTTGGGCAGGGGCTGGGTTCTGGGGCCAACGTCCTGACTTTC.